Below, 28 T cell receptor beta chains from the same sample are listed, as sequenced in a study of shared clonotypes between healthy human individuals (dated by TCRdb to 2020 to 2022). Library method: the immunoSEQ multiplex PCR assay. Drawn from immuneACCESS, this table holds only the in-frame rearrangements with V and J called that TCRdb kept. Clones are partly lost; checked studies trace under half to an unresolved V gene and leave the rest unexplained. This sample comprises 2 million to 2.5 million clones, 80% to 95% of them detected only once. The ten largest clonotypes hold roughly 0.36% of the sample. The specimen sequenced was naive CD4+ T cells from PBMCs. The sample's cell subset or site label is to be understood as: CD45RA+ positively selected. The origin of the receptors is a man younger than 35 in good health. Some clones in this sample may be carry-over from other donors' samples.

On this clone itself: Other DNA sequences in the same sample also yield this CDR3. This chain joins TRBV11-3 and TRBJ2-1; maybe TRBD2 (6 bases). CDR3 length equals 13 residues. V shed 5 bases and J shed 4 bases, with 9 bases lying between them. Germline V lookup: CDR1 SGHNT, CDR2 YENEEA. The DNA for the CDR3 is TGTGCCAGCAGCCGGGACTTATACAATGAGCAGTTCTTC. Translated, it gives CASSRDLYNEQFF.

The chain is built from TRBV10-3 and TRBJ2-7; 7 bases map to TRBD2. The CDR3 covers 14 residues. Germline V gene lookup returns CDR1 ENHRY and CDR2 SYGVKD. V lost 2 bases, J lost 3 bases, and 4 bases stayed unmatched. CDR3 sequence: CAISEGTTNYEQYF. DNA of the CDR3: TGTGCCATCAGTGAGGGGACTACAAACTACGAGCAGTACTTC.

The chain couples TRBV18 to TRBJ2-3; D unclear. CDR3 length: 15 residues. The V end lost 0 bases, the J end lost 1 base, and 8 bases lay between the germline ends. Germline V gives CDR1 KGHSH, CDR2 LQKENI. CDR3 in amino acids: CASSPPAGRTDTQYF. The CDR3 DNA reads TGTGCCAGCTCACCACCGGCAGGACGCACAGATACGCAGTATTTT.

The chain joins TRBV7-9 to TRBJ2-3; D tentatively reads TRBD1 or TRBD2 (5 bases each). The length of the CDR3 is 13 residues. CDR1 is SEHNR, CDR2 FQNEAQ, per germline (reference sequence). Deletions cut 5 bases from V and 2 bases from J, with 8 bases between. As DNA, the CDR3 is TGTGCCAGCAGCCAAGGGACCACAGATACGCAGTATTTT. It specifies CASSQGTTDTQYF.

V usage is TRBV7-2 and J usage is TRBJ2-1; 8 nucleotides line up with TRBD1. This CDR3 spans 14 amino acids. Germline loops: CDR1 SGHTA, CDR2 FQGNSA. The J segment lost 8 bases and the V segment lost 1 base, leaving 4 bases of the junction unmatched. The CDR3 sequence is CASSLGQGLDEQFF. For the CDR3, the DNA is TGTGCCAGCAGCTTAGGACAGGGGTTGGATGAGCAGTTCTTC.

V usage is TRBV2 and J usage is TRBJ2-1; 9 bases align to TRBD2. The CDR3 is made up of 16 amino acids. After removal of 5 bases from V and 7 bases from J, the junction contained 12 bases not matched to a gene. Germline V gives CDR1 SNHLY, CDR2 FYNNEI. CDR3 sequence: CASSRIGAGGPNEQFF. CDR3 nucleotide sequence: TGTGCCAGCAGTCGGATCGGGGCGGGAGGGCCGAATGAGCAGTTCTTC.

Only one count was recorded for this clone. This chain joins TRBV11-2 and TRBJ1-1; no definite D call. This CDR3 spans 13 amino acids. V lost 5 bases, J lost 10 bases, and 17 bases lay in between. CDR1 is SGHAT, CDR2 FQNNGV, per germline. The CDR3 region has the DNA TGTGCCAGCAGCCCCGACTCCCTGGTTGGAGCTTTCTTT. Translation gives CASSPDSLVGAFF.

Concerning this clone: The sample holds other DNA sequences that translate to the same CDR3. The rearrangement links TRBV2 to TRBJ1-2; TRBD1 agrees at 7 bases. The germline gives CDR1 SNHLY, CDR2 FYNNEI. This CDR3 is 15 amino acids long. Trimming took 5 bases from V and 0 from J; bases not matched to a gene: 6. The CDR3 bases are TGTGCCAGCAGTTTGGGGCAGGGGGCTAACTATGGCTACACCTTC. Encoded protein: CASSLGQGANYGYTF.

The chain is built from TRBV6-6 and TRBJ2-1; D perhaps matches TRBD1 (5 bases). The CDR3 extends over 14 amino acids. CDR1 and CDR2 (germline): MNHNY, SVGAGI (reference sequence). V was trimmed by 2 bases and J by 6 bases, leaving 11 bases between them. This chain's CDR3 is CASSYRRRVNEQFF. Written as DNA, the CDR3 is TGTGCCAGCAGTTACCGTCGCAGGGTCAATGAGCAGTTCTTC.

CDR3 sequence (DNA): TGTGCCAGCAGCTTGGTGACAGGGGATGGCTACACCTTC. Residues: CASSLVTGDGYTF. The chain is built from TRBV5-4 and TRBJ1-2, with 8 bases identical to TRBD1. The trim removed 0 bases at V and 6 bases at J, leaving 1 base unmatched. CDR3 length equals 13 residues. Per the germline V gene, CDR1 is SGHNT and CDR2 is YYREEE (reference sequence).

This chain uses TRBV7-2 with TRBJ2-3, with no clear D. The germline V gene encodes CDR1 SGHTA and CDR2 FQGNSA. This CDR3 has 11 amino acids. The V end lost 5 bases, the J end lost 12 bases, and 12 bases lay between the germline ends. The CDR3 DNA follows: TGTGCCAGCAGCGGATTCGCGGATCAGTATTTT. Translated, it gives CASSGFADQYF. The complete variable domain, with remaining parts taken from reference TRBV7-2 and TRBJ2-3, reads GAGVSQSPSNKVTEKGKDVELRCDPISGHTALYWYRQSLGQGLEFLIYFQGNSAPDKSGLPSDRFSAERTGGSVSTLTIQRTQQEDSAVYLCASSGFADQYFGPGTRLTVL.

The V and J genes are TRBV7-2 and TRBJ2-1; D is ambiguous. Germline loops: CDR1 SGHTA, CDR2 FQGNSA. Between the trimmed V and J ends, which lost 4 bases and 4 bases, there was a span of 11 bases. The CDR3 is 14 amino acids. The CDR3 reads CASSYGPGYNEQFF. The CDR3 DNA reads as TGTGCCAGCAGCTACGGGCCCGGATACAATGAGCAGTTCTTC. Together with reference TRBV7-2 and TRBJ2-1, the CDR3 gives the full variable domain: GAGVSQSPSNKVTEKGKDVELRCDPISGHTALYWYRQSLGQGLEFLIYFQGNSAPDKSGLPSDRFSAERTGGSVSTLTIQRTQQEDSAVYLCASSYGPGYNEQFFGPGTRLTVL.

As DNA, the CDR3 is TGTGCCAGCAGCGTAGAGGGAGTTGTTACAGATACGCAGTATTTT. As protein: CASSVEGVVTDTQYF. The chain combines TRBV9 with TRBJ2-3; D might be TRBD2 (5 bases). The CDR3 spans 15 residues. Trimming removed 0 bases from V and 3 bases from J, with 11 bases in between. Germline-derived CDR1 and CDR2 are SGDLS and YYNGEE.

V and J are TRBV25-1 and TRBJ2-5; TRBD1 matches at 7 bases. Trimming took 0 bases from V and 5 from J; bases not matched to a gene: 9. The germline V gene encodes CDR1 MGHDK and CDR2 SYGVNS. The CDR3 spans 16 residues. CDR3 DNA: TGTGCCAGCAGTGAATATGGGAGAGGGGGCGGCGAGACCCAGTACTTC. Residues: CASSEYGRGGGETQYF.

The V and J genes are TRBV27 and TRBJ2-1, with D hard to call. Trimming took off 2 bases at V and 2 bases at J, with 10 bases between the two ends. Germline V gives CDR1 MNHEY, CDR2 SMNVEV (reference sequence). The CDR3 runs to 15 residues. The CDR3: CASSLGRPAYNEQFF. For the CDR3, the DNA is TGTGCCAGCAGTTTAGGGCGTCCCGCCTACAATGAGCAGTTCTTC.

V is TRBV7-8 and J is TRBJ1-1, with D uncertain. Germline CDR1 is SGHVS and CDR2 is FQNEAQ. Trimming took 3 bases from V and 8 from J, leaving 16 bases between them. The CDR3 sequence is 14 residues long. CDR3 loop: CASSFLTGPTEAFF. CDR3 in DNA: TGTGCCAGCAGCTTCCTGACCGGGCCTACGGAAGCTTTCTTT.

The rearrangement joins TRBV6-6 to TRBJ1-5; 7 bases are shared with TRBD1. Germline values: CDR1 MNHNY, CDR2 SVGAGI (reference sequence). The CDR3 is 16 residues long. Trimming cost V 6 bases and J 0 bases; bases outside gene matches: 8. CDR3 region: CASSQLRGDSNQPQHF. DNA of the CDR3: TGTGCCAGCAGCCAGCTCAGGGGGGATAGCAATCAGCCCCAGCATTTT.

About this clone: Distinct nucleotide sequences in the sample also encode this CDR3. V usage is TRBV28 and J usage is TRBJ2-7; D gene ambiguous. Germline CDR1 reads MDHEN; CDR2 reads SYDVKM. The CDR3 has 14 residues. V was cut by 6 bases and J by 2 bases, with 14 bases left in between. CDR3 loop: CASSLLGPTYEQYF. The CDR3 DNA reads as TGTGCCAGCAGCCTCCTAGGGCCTACCTACGAGCAGTACTTC.

The chain couples TRBV6-6 to TRBJ1-1; no firm D call. The CDR3 spans 13 residues. Germline CDR1 MNHNY, CDR2 SVGAGI (reference sequence). V lost 5 bases to trimming and J lost 7 bases, with 14 bases between them. Here the CDR3 reads CASSAQRPGEAFF. As DNA, the CDR3 is TGTGCCAGCAGTGCCCAGAGACCTGGTGAAGCTTTCTTT.

Here the CDR3 DNA reads TGTGCCAGCAGTGAGGGGGACTATTTCAATGAGCAGTTCTTC. Amino acids: CASSEGDYFNEQFF. The rearrangement links TRBV25-1 to TRBJ2-1; 7 bases match TRBD2. J was trimmed by 6 bases and V by 3 bases; bases with no gene match: 5. The CDR3 totals 14 residues. From germline, CDR1 is MGHDK and CDR2 SYGVNS.

The chain employs TRBV29-1 and TRBJ2-3; D gene unclear. Germline-derived CDR1 and CDR2 are SQVTM and ANQGSEA. CDR3 length: 13 residues. This CDR3 is CLVRAMGTDTQYF. Written as DNA, the CDR3 is TGCCTCGTTAGAGCGATGGGCACAGATACGCAGTATTTT.

The CDR3 bases are TGTGCCAGCAGTTACTCCCCCCTAGCCAAAAACATTCAGTACTTC. Protein sequence: CASSYSPLAKNIQYF. V usage is TRBV6-5 and J usage is TRBJ2-4; D unresolved. The CDR3 is 15 amino acids. Germline V gives CDR1 MNHEY, CDR2 SVGAGI. Trimming left V 0 bases short and J 0 bases short, with 6 bases between.

The V gene is TRBV5-4, the J gene TRBJ2-5, with 8 bases aligning to TRBD1. The junction had 4 bases not matched to a gene; V was cut back by 1 base and J by 2 bases. Looked up from germline, CDR1 is SGHNT and CDR2 is YYREEE (reference sequence). The CDR3 consists of 15 residues. CDR3 in amino acids: CASSLQGASQETQYF. The DNA of the CDR3 is TGTGCCAGCAGCTTGCAGGGGGCGAGTCAAGAGACCCAGTACTTC.

As DNA, the CDR3 is TGCGCCAGCAGCGGGACTAGCGGGACGACCGGGGAGCTGTTTTTT. Its translation: CASSGTSGTTGELFF. The chain combines TRBV5-1 with TRBJ2-2, with TRBD2 matching 13 bases. V lost 4 bases to trimming and J lost 5 bases; unmatched junction nucleotides: 2. The CDR3 consists of 15 residues. Germline assignment: CDR1 SGHRS and CDR2 YFSETQ.

The chain employs TRBV2 and TRBJ2-1; TRBD2 matches 8 bases. V dropped 6 bases and J dropped 2; count of bases not matched to a gene: 6. The CDR3 has 15 residues. CDR1 and CDR2 from the germline V gene are SNHLY and FYNNEI. The chain's CDR3 is CASRKAGEPYNEQFF. The CDR3 coding sequence is TGTGCCAGCAGAAAAGCGGGAGAGCCCTACAATGAGCAGTTCTTC.

The J gene is TRBJ2-1, the V gene TRBV4-3; D could derive from TRBD1 or TRBD2 (6 bases each). This CDR3 is 15 amino acids long. V lost 0 bases and J lost 3, with 9 bases in between. Germline CDR1 reads LGHNA; CDR2 reads YSLEER. This chain's CDR3 is CASSQDEGGYNEQFF. The CDR3 DNA reads as TGCGCCAGCAGCCAAGATGAGGGGGGCTACAATGAGCAGTTCTTC.

The gene calls are TRBV5-1 and TRBJ1-1; maybe TRBD1 (6 bases). The V gene's germline CDR1 is SGHRS and CDR2 YFSETQ. The CDR3 length is 16 residues. Trimming left V 4 bases short and J 3 bases short, with 19 bases between. DNA of the CDR3: TGCGCCAGCAGCCCAAGACCTCAGGGGCTGGACACTGAAGCTTTCTTT. Protein: CASSPRPQGLDTEAFF.

V usage is TRBV10-3 and J usage is TRBJ1-3; TRBD1 aligns across 11 bases. Germline CDR1 and CDR2: ENHRY and SYGVKD. Trimming took 10 bases from V and 0 from J; bases not matched to a gene: 11. This CDR3 is 17 amino acids long. The CDR3 region has the DNA TGTGCCAGCGCCCCGGGACAGGGGGTTATCTCTGGAAACACCATATATTTT. Its protein is CASAPGQGVISGNTIYF.